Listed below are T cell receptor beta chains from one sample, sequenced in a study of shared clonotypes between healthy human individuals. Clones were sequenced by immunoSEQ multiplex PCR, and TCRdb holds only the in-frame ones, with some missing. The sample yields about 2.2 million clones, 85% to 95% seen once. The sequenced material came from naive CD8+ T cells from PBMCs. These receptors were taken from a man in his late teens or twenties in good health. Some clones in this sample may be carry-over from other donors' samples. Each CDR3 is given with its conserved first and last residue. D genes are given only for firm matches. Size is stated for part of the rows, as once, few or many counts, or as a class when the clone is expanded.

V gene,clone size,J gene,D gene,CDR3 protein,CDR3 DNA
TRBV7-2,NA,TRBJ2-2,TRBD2,CASSLGTSGGIHNTGELFF,TGTGCCAGCAGCCTAGGGACTAGCGGGGGCATTCACAACACCGGGGAGCTGTTTTTT
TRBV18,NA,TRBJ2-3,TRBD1,CASSGERTGTTDTQYF,TGTGCCAGCTCCGGTGAGAGGACAGGGACGACAGATACGCAGTATTTT
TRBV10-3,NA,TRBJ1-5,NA,CAISDRSVSNQPQHF,TGTGCCATCAGTGACCGATCGGTAAGCAATCAGCCCCAGCATTTT
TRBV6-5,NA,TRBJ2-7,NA,CASSWGDSYEQYF,TGTGCCAGCAGTTGGGGGGACTCCTACGAGCAGTACTTC
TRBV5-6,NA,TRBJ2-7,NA,CASSLGASDYEQYF,TGTGCCAGCAGCTTGGGTGCCAGTGACTACGAGCAGTACTTC
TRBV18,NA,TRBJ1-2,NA,CASSSPRRGYTF,TGTGCCAGCTCATCCCCTAGGCGCGGCTACACCTTC
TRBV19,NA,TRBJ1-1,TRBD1,CASSWGQGSAFF,TGTGCCAGTAGTTGGGGACAGGGATCGGCTTTCTTT
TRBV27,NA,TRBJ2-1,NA,CASSFRDKYNEQFF,TGTGCCAGCAGTTTTCGGGACAAATACAATGAGCAGTTCTTC
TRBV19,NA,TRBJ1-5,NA,CASRGPNSNQPQHF,TGTGCCAGTAGGGGGCCAAATAGCAATCAGCCCCAGCATTTT
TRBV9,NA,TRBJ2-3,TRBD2,CASSVVGLAVTDTQYF,TGTGCCAGCAGCGTAGTGGGACTAGCGGTCACAGATACGCAGTATTTT
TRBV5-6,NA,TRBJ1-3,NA,CASSYANGNTIYF,TGTGCCAGCAGTTACGCGAATGGAAACACCATATATTTT
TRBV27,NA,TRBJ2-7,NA,CASTPVGGVGEQYF,TGTGCCAGCACCCCGGTCGGGGGAGTGGGGGAGCAGTACTTC
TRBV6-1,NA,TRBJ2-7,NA,CASMVRSAYEQYF,TGTGCCAGCATGGTCCGGTCGGCCTACGAGCAGTACTTC
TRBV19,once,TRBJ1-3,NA,CASSIGYGNTIYF,TGTGCCAGTAGTATCGGTTATGGAAACACCATATATTTT
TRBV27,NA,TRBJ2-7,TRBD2,CASSPRLAPHYEQYF,TGTGCCAGCAGCCCAAGACTAGCGCCACACTACGAGCAGTACTTC
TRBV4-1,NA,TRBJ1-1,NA,CASSRHGGNTEAFF,TGCGCCAGCAGCCGACACGGCGGGAACACTGAAGCTTTCTTT
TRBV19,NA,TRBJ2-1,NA,CASSQLRGNEQFF,TGTGCCAGTAGTCAACTTCGCGGGAATGAGCAGTTCTTC
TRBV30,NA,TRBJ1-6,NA,CACTDRYNSPLHF,TGTGCCTGCACCGACAGGTATAATTCACCCCTCCACTTT
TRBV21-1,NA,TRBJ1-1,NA,CASSKVRVRAEAFF,TGTGCCAGCAGCAAAGTAAGGGTCAGGGCTGAAGCTTTCTTT
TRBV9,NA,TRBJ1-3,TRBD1,CASSLEPGQRISGNTIYF,TGTGCCAGCAGCCTCGAGCCGGGACAGCGTATCTCTGGAAACACCATATATTTT
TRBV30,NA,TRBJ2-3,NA,CAWSDLGSTDTQYF,TGTGCCTGGAGTGACTTAGGAAGCACAGATACGCAGTATTTT